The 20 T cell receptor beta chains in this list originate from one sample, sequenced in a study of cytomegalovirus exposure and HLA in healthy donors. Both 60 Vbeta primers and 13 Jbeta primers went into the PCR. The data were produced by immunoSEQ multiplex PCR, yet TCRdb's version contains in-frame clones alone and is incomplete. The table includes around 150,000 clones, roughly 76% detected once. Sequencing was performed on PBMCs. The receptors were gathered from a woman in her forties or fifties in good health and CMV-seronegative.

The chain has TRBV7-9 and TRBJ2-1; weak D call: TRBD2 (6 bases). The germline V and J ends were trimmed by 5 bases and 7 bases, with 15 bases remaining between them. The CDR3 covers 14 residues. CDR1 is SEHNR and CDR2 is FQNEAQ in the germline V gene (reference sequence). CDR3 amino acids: CASSPSSARNEQFF. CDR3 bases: TGTGCCAGCAGCCCCTCTAGCGCGCGAAATGAGCAGTTCTTC.

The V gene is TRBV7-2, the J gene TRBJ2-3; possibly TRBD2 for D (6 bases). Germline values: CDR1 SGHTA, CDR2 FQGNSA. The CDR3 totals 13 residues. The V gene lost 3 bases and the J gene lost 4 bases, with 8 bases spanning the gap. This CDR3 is CASSLGLPDTQYF. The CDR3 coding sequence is TGTGCCAGCAGCTTGGGACTCCCAGATACGCAGTATTTT. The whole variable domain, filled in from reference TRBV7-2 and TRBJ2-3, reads GAGVSQSPSNKVTEKGKDVELRCDPISGHTALYWYRQSLGQGLEFLIYFQGNSAPDKSGLPSDRFSAERTGGSVSTLTIQRTQQEDSAVYLCASSLGLPDTQYFGPGTRLTVL.

CDR3 amino acids: CASSPNRGQDNSPLHF. The DNA for the CDR3 is TGCGCCAGCAGCCCCAACAGGGGGCAAGATAATTCACCCCTCCACTTT. This chain uses TRBV4-1 with TRBJ1-6, with TRBD1 matching over 9 bases. V shed 4 bases and J 5 bases; nucleotides not matched to a gene: 6. Germline values: CDR1 MGHRA, CDR2 YSYEKL. The CDR3 runs to 16 residues.

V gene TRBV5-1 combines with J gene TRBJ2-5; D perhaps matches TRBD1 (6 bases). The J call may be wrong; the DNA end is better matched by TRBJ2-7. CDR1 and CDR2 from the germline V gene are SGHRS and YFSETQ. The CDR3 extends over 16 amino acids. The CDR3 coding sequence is TGCGCCAGCAGCACTGGACAGACTCTTAGCTCCTACGAGCAGTACTTC. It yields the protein CASSTGQTLSSYEQYF.

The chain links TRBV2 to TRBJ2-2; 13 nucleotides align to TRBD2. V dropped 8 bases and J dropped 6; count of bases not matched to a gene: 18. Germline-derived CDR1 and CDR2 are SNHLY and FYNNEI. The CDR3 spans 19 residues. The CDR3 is CASSFSLAGGPSGAGELFF. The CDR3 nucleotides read TGTGCCAGCTCCTTCTCACTAGCGGGAGGGCCAAGCGGAGCCGGGGAGCTGTTTTTT.

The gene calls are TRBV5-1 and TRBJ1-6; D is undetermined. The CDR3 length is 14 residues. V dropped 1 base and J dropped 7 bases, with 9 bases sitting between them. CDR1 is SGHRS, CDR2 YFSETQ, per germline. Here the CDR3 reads CASSLPGPNSPLHF. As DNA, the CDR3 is TGCGCCAGCAGCTTGCCGGGTCCCAATTCACCCCTCCACTTT.

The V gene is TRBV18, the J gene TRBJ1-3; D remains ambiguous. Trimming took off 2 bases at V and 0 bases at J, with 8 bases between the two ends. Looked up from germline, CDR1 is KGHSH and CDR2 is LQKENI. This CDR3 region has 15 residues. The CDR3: CASSPLADSGNTIYF. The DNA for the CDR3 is TGTGCCAGCTCACCATTGGCGGACTCTGGAAACACCATATATTTT.

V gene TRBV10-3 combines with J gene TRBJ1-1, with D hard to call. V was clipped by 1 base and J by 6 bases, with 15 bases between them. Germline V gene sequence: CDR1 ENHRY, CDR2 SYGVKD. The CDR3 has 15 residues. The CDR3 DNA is TGTGCCATCAGTGAGTTCTTCAGTAAGGACTCTGAAGCTTTCTTT. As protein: CAISEFFSKDSEAFF.

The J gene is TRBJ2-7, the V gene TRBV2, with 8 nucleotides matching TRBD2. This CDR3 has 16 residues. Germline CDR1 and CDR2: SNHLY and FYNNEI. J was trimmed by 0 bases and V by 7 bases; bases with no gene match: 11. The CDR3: CASNWGGTRSSYEQYF. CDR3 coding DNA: TGTGCCAGCAATTGGGGGGGGACTAGAAGCTCCTACGAGCAGTACTTC.

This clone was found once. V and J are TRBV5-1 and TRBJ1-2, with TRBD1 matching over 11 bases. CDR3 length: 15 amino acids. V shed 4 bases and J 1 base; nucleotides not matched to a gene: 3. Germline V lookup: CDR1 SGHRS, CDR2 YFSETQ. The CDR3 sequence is CASSPGTGGNYGYTF. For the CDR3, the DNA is TGCGCCAGCAGCCCGGGGACAGGGGGTAACTATGGCTACACCTTC.

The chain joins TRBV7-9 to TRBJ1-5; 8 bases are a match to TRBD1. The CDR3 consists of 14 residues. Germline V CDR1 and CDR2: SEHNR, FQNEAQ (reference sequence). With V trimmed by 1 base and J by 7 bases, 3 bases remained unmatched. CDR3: CASSLGQGWQPQHF. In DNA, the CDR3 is TGTGCCAGCAGCTTAGGACAGGGGTGGCAGCCCCAGCATTTT.

CDR3 in amino acids: CAWSVPGQRGGYTF. CDR3 bases: TGTGCCTGGAGTGTACCCGGTCAGCGGGGTGGCTACACCTTC. The chain joins TRBV30 to TRBJ1-2; D is unresolved. This CDR3 is 14 amino acids long. With 0 bases removed from V and 7 bases from J, the gap between germline ends came to 15 bases. CDR1 and CDR2 (germline): GTSNPN, SVGIG (reference sequence). Combining the CDR3 with reference TRBV30 and TRBJ1-2 gives the whole variable domain SQTIHQWPATLVQPVGSPLSLECTVEGTSNPNLYWYRQAAGRGLQLLFYSVGIGQISSEVPQNLSASRPQDRQFILSSKKLLLSDSGFYLCAWSVPGQRGGYTFGSGTRLTVV.

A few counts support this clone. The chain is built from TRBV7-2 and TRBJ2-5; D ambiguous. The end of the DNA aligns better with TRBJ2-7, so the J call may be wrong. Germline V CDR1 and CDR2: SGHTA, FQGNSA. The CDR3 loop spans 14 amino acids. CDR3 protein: CASSLEIWAYEQYF. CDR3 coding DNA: TGTGCCAGCAGCTTAGAAATCTGGGCCTACGAGCAGTACTTC.

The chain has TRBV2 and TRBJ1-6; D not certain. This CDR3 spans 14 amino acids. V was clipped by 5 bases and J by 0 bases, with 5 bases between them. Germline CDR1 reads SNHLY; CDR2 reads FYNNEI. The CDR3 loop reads CASSRSSYNSPLHF. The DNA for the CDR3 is TGTGCCAGCAGTCGGAGCTCCTATAATTCACCCCTCCACTTT.

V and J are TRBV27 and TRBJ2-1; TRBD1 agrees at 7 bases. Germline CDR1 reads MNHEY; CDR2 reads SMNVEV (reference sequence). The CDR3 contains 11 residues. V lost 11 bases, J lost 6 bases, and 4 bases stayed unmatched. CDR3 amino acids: CAGGQFNEQFF. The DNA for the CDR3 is TGTGCCGGGGGACAGTTCAATGAGCAGTTCTTC.

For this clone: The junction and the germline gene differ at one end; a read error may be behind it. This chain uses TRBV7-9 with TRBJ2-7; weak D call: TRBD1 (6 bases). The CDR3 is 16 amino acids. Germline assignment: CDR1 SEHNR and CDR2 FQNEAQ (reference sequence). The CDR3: CSSSQPLGQPTYEQYF. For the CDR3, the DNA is TGTTCCAGCAGCCAACCTTTAGGACAGCCGACCTACGAGCAGTACTTC.

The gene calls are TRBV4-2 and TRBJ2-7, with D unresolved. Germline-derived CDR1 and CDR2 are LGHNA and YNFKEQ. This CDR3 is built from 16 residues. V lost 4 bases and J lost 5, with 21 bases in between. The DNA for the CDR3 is TGTGCCAGCAGCCTTTCAGACGGGTCCAAATTCAACGAGCAGTACTTC. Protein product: CASSLSDGSKFNEQYF.

The CDR3 loop is CASSLWGQGAYGANVLTF. In nucleotides, the CDR3 is TGTGCCAGCAGCCTTTGGGGGCAGGGGGCATATGGGGCCAACGTCCTGACTTTC. The chain uses TRBV9 and TRBJ2-6; 8 bases fit TRBD1. Trimming cost V 4 bases and J 3 bases; bases outside gene matches: 12. The CDR3 covers 18 residues. CDR1 SGDLS and CDR2 YYNGEE come from the germline V gene.

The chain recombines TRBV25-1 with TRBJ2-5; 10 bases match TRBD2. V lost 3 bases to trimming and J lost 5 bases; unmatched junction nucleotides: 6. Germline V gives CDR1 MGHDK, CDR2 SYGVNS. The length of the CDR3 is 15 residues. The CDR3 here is CASSDGGLAAETQYF. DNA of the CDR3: TGTGCCAGCAGTGACGGCGGACTAGCGGCGGAGACCCAGTACTTC.

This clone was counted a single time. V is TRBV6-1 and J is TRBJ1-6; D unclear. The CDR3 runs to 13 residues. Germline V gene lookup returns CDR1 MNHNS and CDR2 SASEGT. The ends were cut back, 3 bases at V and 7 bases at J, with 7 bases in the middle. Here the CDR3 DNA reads TGTGCCAGCAGTGAGCGGGGAAATTCACCCCTCCACTTT. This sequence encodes CASSERGNSPLHF.